This T cell receptor (beta chain) came from a study of blood T cells in healthy people across ages. Using a J-beta primer mix together with a sample-barcoded 5' primer, a second PCR was run for about 6 to 12 cycles. TCRdb fed the 5' RACE reads into MiXCR, producing one record per CDR3 protein. The repertoire has some 900,000 distinct CDR3 sequences, around 49% of them found once; the top ten carry 13%. A few counts support this clonotype. Russia was home to the donors, healthy Caucasian individuals aged roughly 6 to 90. The specimen was blood. This receptor was identified in a man aged 25-45 years in good health.

This CDR3 is CAISPGTDSYEQYF. The CDR3 region has the DNA TGTGCCATCAGTCCCGGGACTGACTCCTACGAGCAGTACTTC. The chain recombines TRBV10-3 with TRBJ2-7, with a possible D match to TRBD2 (6 bases). This CDR3 region has 14 residues. Germline values: CDR1 ENHRY, CDR2 SYGVKD. Trimming stripped 5 bases from V and 0 bases from J, with 11 bases between.